This T cell receptor (beta chain) was recovered during a study of blood T cell repertoires in COVID-19. Per the study methods: Reference gene primer amplification gave estimated nucleated cell counts. Using immunoSEQ multiplex PCR, the repertoire was profiled, and TCRdb retains in-frame clones only, with some absent. V and J calls and clone size are given by that table; D and trimming were obtained from the DNA. The sample lists about 87,000 clones, approximately 89% occurring once. The CDR3 covers 13 residues. Between the trimmed V and J ends, which lost 5 bases and 7 bases, there was a span of 9 bases.

The TCR sequence derives from a human donor with acute or convalescent COVID-19. The donor label of this sample is uncertain. Sequencing used peripheral blood. The chain couples TRBV12-3 or TRBV12-4 to TRBJ1-6; TRBD1 is a possible D gene (6 bases). The CDR3: CASSGGGNSPLHF. Written as DNA, the CDR3 is TGTGCCAGCAGTGGGGGCGGCAATTCACCCCTCCACTTT.